This entry lists 18 T cell receptor beta chains sequenced from one sample in a study of T cells after yellow fever vaccination. One entry per CDR3 protein results from TCRdb running MiXCR on the 5' RACE reads. The sample contains 250,000 or so distinct CDR3 sequences, approximately 3.6% of which appear only once. This specimen consisted of PBMCs, obtained 15 days after the yellow fever booster vaccination. These receptors were collected from a man younger than 30 who received the YFV17D yellow fever vaccine.

This clonotype has at least ten counts. This rearrangement joins TRBV20-1 to TRBJ1-1; 8 nucleotides agree with TRBD1. Germline trimming cut 1 base from V and 3 bases from J; bases unmatched to any gene: 1. The CDR3 is 13 amino acids. Germline V gene sequence: CDR1 DFQATT, CDR2 SNEGSKA (reference sequence). The CDR3 loop reads CSARVRGHTEAFF. In DNA form, the CDR3 reads TGCAGTGCTAGAGTCAGGGGGCACACTGAAGCTTTCTTT.

This clonotype was counted ten times or more. The V gene is TRBV5-1, the J gene TRBJ2-4, with D tentatively TRBD2 (5 bases). Germline V gene data show CDR1 as SGHRS and CDR2 as YFSETQ. With 1 base removed from V and 3 bases from J, the gap between germline ends came to 14 bases. This CDR3 spans 16 amino acids. The CDR3 loop reads CASSLSPGSLKNIQYF. The CDR3 nucleotides read TGCGCCAGCAGCTTGAGTCCGGGGAGCCTCAAAAACATTCAGTACTTC.

This clonotype was detected many times. The V call is TRBV7-2, the J call TRBJ2-2; D may be TRBD2 (6 bases). The germline V gene encodes CDR1 SGHTA and CDR2 FQGNSA. This CDR3 comprises 16 residues. Deletions cut 6 bases from V and 0 bases from J, with 14 bases between. CDR3 loop: CASRANGGSNTGELFF. The CDR3 DNA is TGTGCCAGCAGAGCCAACGGGGGATCGAACACCGGGGAGCTGTTTTTT. The entire variable domain, with the rest obtained from reference TRBV7-2 and TRBJ2-2, is as follows: GAGVSQSPSNKVTEKGKDVELRCDPISGHTALYWYRQSLGQGLEFLIYFQGNSAPDKSGLPSDRFSAERTGGSVSTLTIQRTQQEDSAVYLCASRANGGSNTGELFFGEGSRLTVL.

This clonotype has ten or more counts. The rearrangement links TRBV7-2 to TRBJ1-5; the match to TRBD1 covers 8 bases. CDR3 length equals 15 residues. Germline CDR1 reads SGHTA; CDR2 reads FQGNSA. After removal of 4 bases from V and 4 bases from J, the junction contained 6 bases not matched to a gene. Here the CDR3 DNA reads TGTGCCAGCAGCTCCCGACAGGGGTGGAATCAGCCCCAGCATTTT. It yields the protein CASSSRQGWNQPQHF.

In this sample, this clonotype turned up many times. The chain carries TRBV4-3 and TRBJ2-6; 12 positions match TRBD2. After removal of 4 bases from V and 0 bases from J, the junction contained 13 bases not matched to a gene. Germline CDR1 reads LGHNA; CDR2 reads YSLEER. There are 21 residues in the CDR3. CDR3 in amino acids: CASSRDVDLAGGSSGANVLTF. Written as DNA, the CDR3 is TGCGCCAGCAGCCGAGACGTTGACCTAGCGGGGGGGAGCTCTGGGGCCAACGTCCTGACTTTC.

This clonotype was picked up many times. V gene TRBV28 combines with J gene TRBJ2-7; TRBD2 aligns across 7 bases. With 8 bases clipped from V and 5 bases from J, the junction kept 15 bases outside the gene matches. CDR1 and CDR2 from the germline V gene are MDHEN and SYDVKM. This CDR3 spans 15 amino acids. This chain's CDR3 is CASSSREGARHEQYV. CDR3 DNA: TGTGCCAGCTCCTCCAGGGAGGGCGCCCGCCACGAGCAGTACGTC.

This clonotype occurred many times. This chain joins TRBV12-3 or TRBV12-4 and TRBJ2-7; 10 nucleotides agree with TRBD1. This CDR3 has 15 amino acids. V was clipped by 6 bases and J by 5 bases; unmatched bases: 10. CDR3 sequence reads: CASRASGTGEHEQYF. The CDR3 nucleotides are TGTGCCAGCAGGGCCTCCGGGACAGGGGAGCACGAGCAGTACTTC.

This clonotype occurred many times. The rearrangement links TRBV5-1 to TRBJ2-7; 8 bases are shared with TRBD2. V lost 2 bases and J lost 7; bases outside the gene matches: 5. The CDR3 covers 13 residues. Germline V lookup: CDR1 SGHRS, CDR2 YFSETQ. In DNA form, the CDR3 reads TGCGCCAGCAGCTTCGCGGGGGGCTGGGAGCAGTACGTC. Its translation is CASSFAGGWEQYV.

This clonotype has a count of ten or more. V is TRBV12-3 or TRBV12-4 and J is TRBJ2-5; tentatively, D is TRBD2 (6 bases). V was shortened by 8 bases and J by 1 base, with 8 bases between the two germline ends. The CDR3 is made up of 12 amino acids. In DNA, the CDR3 is TGTGCCAGCGGGGGGTTCCAAGAGACCCAGTACTTC. It yields the protein CASGGFQETQYF.

This clonotype was detected ten times or more. The V and J genes are TRBV20-1 and TRBJ1-2; D possibly corresponds to TRBD1 (6 bases). CDR3 length: 16 residues. V gave up 2 bases and J gave up 0 bases, with 16 bases separating them. Germline-derived CDR1 and CDR2 are DFQATT and SNEGSKA (reference sequence). CDR3 sequence (DNA): TGCAGTGCTAGACCTCGAACAGGACAGCCTAACTATGGCTACACCTTC. Residues: CSARPRTGQPNYGYTF.

This clonotype was recorded at least ten times. The gene calls are TRBV5-4 and TRBJ1-2, with a tentative D call TRBD1 (6 bases). The CDR3 extends over 14 amino acids. CDR1 and CDR2 from the germline V gene are SGHNT and YYREEE (reference sequence). V lost 4 bases and J lost 4, with 14 bases in between. The CDR3 sequence: CASSPTGSGYGYTF. The CDR3 DNA sequence: TGTGCCAGCAGCCCAACAGGGTCAGGCTATGGCTACACCTTC. The complete variable domain, with remaining parts taken from reference TRBV5-4 and TRBJ1-2, reads ETGVTQSPTHLIKTRGQQVTLRCSSQSGHNTVSWYQQALGQGPQFIFQYYREEENGRGNFPPRFSGLQFPNYSSELNVNALELDDSALYLCASSPTGSGYGYTFGSGTRLTVV.

This clonotype has at least ten counts. V is TRBV12-3 or TRBV12-4 and J is TRBJ2-7, with D uncertain. Between the trimmed V and J ends, which lost 4 bases and 0 bases, there was a span of 10 bases. The CDR3 loop spans 14 amino acids. DNA for the CDR3: TGTGCCAGCAGTTCCGGTGCGAGCTCCTACGAGCAGTACTTC. This codes for CASSSGASSYEQYF.

This clonotype appeared many times. This chain uses TRBV15 with TRBJ2-5; D ambiguous. The V end lost 4 bases, the J end lost 2 bases, and 11 bases lay between the germline ends. This CDR3 has 14 residues. Germline V lookup: CDR1 LNHNV, CDR2 YYDKDF (reference sequence). The CDR3, as DNA: TGTGCCACCAGCACCGAACCGAGACAAGAGACCCAGTACTTC. Translating it yields CATSTEPRQETQYF.

At least ten counts were recorded for this clonotype. The chain carries TRBV7-9 and TRBJ2-3; 7 positions match TRBD2. Trimming at V came to 0 bases and at J to 2 bases, leaving 8 bases not matched to a gene. The germline V gene encodes CDR1 SEHNR and CDR2 FQNEAQ (reference sequence). This CDR3 spans 17 amino acids. CDR3 sequence: CASSLARDYSNTDTQYF. CDR3 nucleotides: TGTGCCAGCAGCTTAGCACGGGACTATTCGAACACAGATACGCAGTATTTT.

This clonotype was counted ten times or more. The V call is TRBV4-1, the J call TRBJ2-3; D is unresolved. Per the germline V gene, CDR1 is MGHRA and CDR2 is YSYEKL. V was shortened by 1 base and J by 0 bases, with 8 bases between the two germline ends. This CDR3 has 15 residues. The CDR3 here is CASSQVYTSTDTQYF. The CDR3 nucleotides read TGCGCCAGCAGCCAAGTTTATACTAGCACAGATACGCAGTATTTT.

Many counts were recorded for this clonotype. The rearrangement uses TRBV12-3 or TRBV12-4 and TRBJ2-5, with D uncertain. V lost 5 bases, J lost 5 bases, and 12 bases lay in between. The CDR3 length is 13 residues. CDR3 in amino acids: CASSNPVGETQYF. In nucleotides, the CDR3 is TGTGCCAGCAGTAACCCCGTTGGTGAGACCCAGTACTTC.

This clonotype was seen only a few times. The gene calls are TRBV10-2 and TRBJ2-2, with 8 bases aligning to TRBD1. V was pared by 6 bases and J by 7 bases, with 7 bases of the junction left unmatched. Germline CDR1 WSHSY, CDR2 SAAADI. The CDR3 has 14 amino acids. In DNA, the CDR3 is TGCGCCAGCAGCCGGACAGGGTTCATCGGGGAGCTGTTTTTT. It encodes CASSRTGFIGELFF.

This clonotype showed up many times. The chain combines TRBV5-6 with TRBJ2-3; D may be TRBD1 or TRBD2 (5 bases each). The CDR3 covers 14 residues. CDR1 is SGHDT and CDR2 is YYEEEE in the germline V gene. V lost 4 bases and J 8 bases, leaving 17 bases between the germline ends. CDR3 sequence (DNA): TGTGCCAGCAGCGTACGGCGGTTGAGGGGTACGCAGTATTTT. The encoded protein is CASSVRRLRGTQYF. The variable domain in full, with the rest retrieved from reference TRBV5-6 and TRBJ2-3, is DAGVTQSPTHLIKTRGQQVTLRCSPKSGHDTVSWYQQALGQGPQFIFQYYEEEERQRGNFPDRFSGHQFPNYSSELNVNALLLGDSALYLCASSVRRLRGTQYFGPGTRLTVL.